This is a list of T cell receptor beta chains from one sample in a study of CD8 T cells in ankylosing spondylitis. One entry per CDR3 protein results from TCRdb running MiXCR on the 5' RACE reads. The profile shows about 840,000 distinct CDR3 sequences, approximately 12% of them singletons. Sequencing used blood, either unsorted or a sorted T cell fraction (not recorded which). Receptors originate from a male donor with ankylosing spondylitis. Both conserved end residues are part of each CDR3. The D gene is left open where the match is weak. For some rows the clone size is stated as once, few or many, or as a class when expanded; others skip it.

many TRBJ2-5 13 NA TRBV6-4 CASSQGLQETQYF TGTGCCAGCAGCCAGGGACTGCAAGAGACCCAGTACTTC
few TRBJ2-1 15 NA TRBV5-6 CASSTAGHRGIEQFF TGTGCCAGCAGCACAGCCGGGCATCGAGGGATTGAGCAGTTCTTC
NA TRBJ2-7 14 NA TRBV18 CASSRPGAEVEQYF TGTGCCAGCTCACGCCCAGGGGCGGAGGTGGAGCAGTACTTC
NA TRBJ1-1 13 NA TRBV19 CASRWGQDTEAFF TGTGCCAGTCGTTGGGGGCAGGACACTGAAGCTTTCTTT
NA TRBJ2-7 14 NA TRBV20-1 CSATPVTGPYEQYF TGCAGTGCAACCCCCGTGACGGGACCCTACGAGCAGTACTTC
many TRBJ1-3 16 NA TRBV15 CATSRVVQYSGNTIYF TGTGCCACCAGCAGAGTGGTACAGTACTCTGGAAACACCATATATTTT
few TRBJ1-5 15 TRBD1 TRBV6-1 CASRWGQLISQPQHF TGTGCCAGCAGATGGGGACAGTTAATCTCCCAGCCCCAGCATTTT
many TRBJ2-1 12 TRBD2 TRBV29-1 CSVARLAGVQFF TGCAGCGTTGCCCGACTAGCGGGAGTACAGTTCTTC
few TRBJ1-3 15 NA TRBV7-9 CASSFDTYSGNTIYF TGTGCCAGCAGCTTCGACACTTACTCTGGAAACACCATATATTTT
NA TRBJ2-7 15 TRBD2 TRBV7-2 CASSRLTSGSYEQYF TGTGCCAGCAGCCGATTGACTAGCGGGAGCTACGAGCAGTACTTC
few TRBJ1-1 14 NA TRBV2 CASTEQGADTEAFF TGTGCCAGCACCGAACAGGGCGCGGACACTGAAGCTTTCTTT